Each of the 11 T cell receptor beta chains below was sequenced from the same sample in a study of blood T cell repertoires in COVID-19. Using immunoSEQ multiplex PCR, the repertoire was profiled, and TCRdb retains in-frame clones only, with some absent. The repertoire consists of under 100,000 clones, with around 87% occurring once and the leading ten covering roughly 1.2%. The sample consisted of peripheral blood. These receptors all come from a human donor in a cohort sampled during active COVID-19.

The chain links TRBV12-5 to TRBJ2-1; 8 bases are shared with TRBD2. J lost 4 bases, V lost 0 bases, and 8 bases had no gene match. The CDR3 length is 17 residues. Germline assignment: CDR1 LGHNT and CDR2 FRNRAP. The CDR3 DNA sequence: TGTGCTAGTGGTTTGGTGTTGGGGCGGGAGGCTTACAATGAGCAGTTCTTC. This gives the protein CASGLVLGREAYNEQFF. Full variable domain (rest looked up from reference TRBV12-5 and TRBJ2-1): DARVTQTPRHKVTEMGQEVTMRCQPILGHNTVFWYRQTMMQGLELLAYFRNRAPLDDSGMPKDRFSAEMPDATLATLKIQPSEPRDSAVYFCASGLVLGREAYNEQFFGPGTRLTVL.

This chain connects TRBV14 to TRBJ1-1; D is unresolved. This CDR3 has 12 amino acids. Germline CDR1 is SGHDN and CDR2 is FVKESK. Trimming stripped 4 bases from V and 2 bases from J, with 5 bases between. CDR3 in amino acids: CASSPYNTEAFF. DNA of the CDR3: TGTGCCAGCAGCCCCTATAACACTGAAGCTTTCTTT.

The chain is built from TRBV28 and TRBJ2-1; 10 nucleotides agree with TRBD1. From germline, CDR1 is MDHEN and CDR2 SYDVKM. This CDR3 is built from 13 residues. CDR3 in amino acids: CACLTGTGDEQFF. The DNA for the CDR3 is TGTGCATGCTTGACCGGGACAGGGGACGAGCAGTTCTTC.

The chain combines TRBV3-1 (or the pseudogene TRBV3-2) with TRBJ1-4; TRBD1 matches at 9 bases. V lost 1 base, J lost 5 bases, and 5 bases stayed unmatched. Per germline, CDR1 LGHDT and CDR2 YNNKEL (reference sequence). This CDR3 is built from 16 residues. The CDR3 sequence: CASSQVVGQGNEKLFF. The CDR3 DNA sequence: TGTGCCAGCAGCCAAGTGGTAGGACAGGGGAATGAAAAACTGTTTTTT.

V gene TRBV21-1 combines with J gene TRBJ2-7; the table gives TRBD2 as D, unverified against the DNA. TRBV21-1 is described as a pseudogene. The CDR3 is 15 residues long. For the CDR3, the DNA is TGTGCCAGCAGCATCGACTATCGGTCGAAGGGCGAGCAGTACTTC. It codes for CASSIDYRSKGEQYF.

This rearrangement joins TRBV21-1 to TRBJ1-2. TRBV21-1 is noted as a pseudogene. CDR3 length: 13 amino acids. DNA of the CDR3: TGTGCCAGCAGTCCTCGAAGGGAGGGTGGCTACACCTTC. It specifies CASSPRREGGYTF.

The J gene is TRBJ1-5, the V gene TRBV6-5; D may be TRBD1 (5 bases). Germline loops: CDR1 MNHEY, CDR2 SVGAGI. V was cut by 9 bases and J by 3 bases, with 18 bases left in between. CDR3 length equals 15 residues. The CDR3, as DNA: TGTGCCAGTCGGGGGTGGCAGCAGGTCAATCAGCCCCAGCATTTT. This codes for CASRGWQQVNQPQHF.

V is TRBV5-1 and J is TRBJ2-5; 8 nucleotides agree with TRBD1. Trimming removed 1 base from V and 2 bases from J; junction bases left unmatched: 7. The CDR3 is 16 residues long. The germline V gene has CDR1 SGHRS and CDR2 YFSETQ. CDR3 DNA sequence: TGCGCCAGCAGCTTGACCCTACAGGGGGTACAAGAGACCCAGTACTTC. Its protein product is CASSLTLQGVQETQYF.

The rearrangement joins TRBV6-2 or TRBV6-3 to TRBJ1-1; the D gene is possibly TRBD1 (5 bases). Germline V gene lookup returns CDR1 MNHEY and CDR2 SVGEGT. V lost 5 bases, J lost 5 bases, and 18 bases lay in between. The CDR3 runs to 15 residues. CDR3 nucleotides: TGTGCCAGCAGTCAAGGGGTATGGACGAGAACTGAAGCTTTCTTT. This encodes CASSQGVWTRTEAFF.

CDR3 in amino acids: CASSENPGAGGSGETQYF. CDR3 in DNA: TGCGCCAGCAGTGAGAACCCCGGAGCAGGGGGTTCGGGAGAGACCCAGTACTTC. This chain uses TRBV10-2 with TRBJ2-5; TRBD1 matches at 7 bases. With 2 bases clipped from V and 4 bases from J, the junction kept 16 bases outside the gene matches. This CDR3 region has 18 residues. Germline values: CDR1 WSHSY, CDR2 SAAADI.

V usage is TRBV16 and J usage is TRBJ2-7; 9 nucleotides align to TRBD1. The V gene end was trimmed by 3 bases and the J gene end by 2 bases; junction bases not matched to a gene: 5. In germline, CDR1 is KGHSY, CDR2 FQNENV. The CDR3 loop spans 15 amino acids. In nucleotides, the CDR3 is TGTGCCAGCAGCCAGCCGGGACAGGGAACCTACGAGCAGTACTTC. Its protein is CASSQPGQGTYEQYF.